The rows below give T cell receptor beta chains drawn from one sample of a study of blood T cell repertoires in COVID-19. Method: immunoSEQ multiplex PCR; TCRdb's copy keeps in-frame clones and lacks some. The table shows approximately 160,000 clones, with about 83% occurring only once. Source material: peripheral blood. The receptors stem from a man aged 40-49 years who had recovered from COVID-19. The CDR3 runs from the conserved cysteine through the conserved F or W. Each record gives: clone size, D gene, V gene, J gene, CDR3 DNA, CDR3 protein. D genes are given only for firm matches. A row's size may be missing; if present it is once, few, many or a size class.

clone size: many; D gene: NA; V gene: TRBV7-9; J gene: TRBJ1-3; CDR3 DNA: TGTGCCAGCAGCTTAACAGGGATCGACACCATATATTTT; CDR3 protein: CASSLTGIDTIYF
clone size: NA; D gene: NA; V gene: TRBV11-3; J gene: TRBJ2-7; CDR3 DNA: TGTGCCAGCAGCCCCGGGGATCACGCCTACGAGCAGTACTTC; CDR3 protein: CASSPGDHAYEQYF
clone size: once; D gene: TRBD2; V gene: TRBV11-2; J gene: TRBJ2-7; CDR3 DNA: TGTGCCAGCAGCGCAGGAGGGGGACTAGCCGCCTACGAGCAGTACTTC; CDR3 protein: CASSAGGGLAAYEQYF
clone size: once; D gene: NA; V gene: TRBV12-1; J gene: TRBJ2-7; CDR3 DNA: TGTGCCAGACAATATCGAAGTGGGACTAGCGGGAAATACGAGCAGTACTTC; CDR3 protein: CARQYRSGTSGKYEQYF
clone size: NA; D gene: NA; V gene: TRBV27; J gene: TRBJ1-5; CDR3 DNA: TGTGCCAGCAGCCGCAGGGAAGGGCAGCCCCAGCATTTT; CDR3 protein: CASSRREGQPQHF
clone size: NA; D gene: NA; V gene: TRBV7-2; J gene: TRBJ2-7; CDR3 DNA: TGTGCCAGCAGCTTATTACAGGGCTCCTACGAGCAGTACTTC; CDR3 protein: CASSLLQGSYEQYF
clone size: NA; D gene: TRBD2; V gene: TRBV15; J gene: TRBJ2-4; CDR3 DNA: TGTGCCACCAGCAGAGATTTGGGGACTAATATTCAGTACTTC; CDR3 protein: CATSRDLGTNIQYF
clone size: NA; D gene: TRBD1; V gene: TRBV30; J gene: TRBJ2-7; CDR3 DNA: TGTGCCTGGAGTACCCCCCGGGACAGGGGATACGAGCAGTACTTC; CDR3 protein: CAWSTPRDRGYEQYF
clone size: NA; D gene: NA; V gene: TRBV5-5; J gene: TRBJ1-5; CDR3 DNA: TGTGCCAGCAGCTTACTACTAGCGCTACACAATCAGCCCCAGCATTTT; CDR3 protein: CASSLLLALHNQPQHF
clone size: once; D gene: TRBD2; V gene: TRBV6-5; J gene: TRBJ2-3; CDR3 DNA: TGTGCCAGCAGTTACTCGGCTAGCGGGGGCCAGCTCACGCAGTATTTT; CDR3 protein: CASSYSASGGQLTQYF
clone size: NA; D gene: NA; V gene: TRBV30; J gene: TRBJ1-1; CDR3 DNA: TGTGCCTGGAGTTGGGAGAGGAACACTGAAGCTTTCTTT; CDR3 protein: CAWSWERNTEAFF
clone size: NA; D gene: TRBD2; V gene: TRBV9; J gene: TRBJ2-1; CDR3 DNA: TGTGCCAGCGGAGCGACTAGCGCCTACAATGAGCAGTTCTTC; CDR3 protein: CASGATSAYNEQFF
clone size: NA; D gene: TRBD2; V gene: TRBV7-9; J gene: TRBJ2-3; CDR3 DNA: TGTGCCAGCAGCCCGCGAGACCAACCGGGACTAGCGGGAGCCGATACGCAGTATTTT; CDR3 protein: CASSPRDQPGLAGADTQYF
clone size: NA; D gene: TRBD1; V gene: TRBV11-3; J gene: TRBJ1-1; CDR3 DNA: TGTGCCAGCAATAGGGGGCTGAACACTGAAGCTTTCTTT; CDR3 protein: CASNRGLNTEAFF
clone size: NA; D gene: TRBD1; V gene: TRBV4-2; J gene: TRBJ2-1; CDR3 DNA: TGTGCCAGCAGCCAACCCGGGACAGGGGGGAATGAGCAGTTCTTC; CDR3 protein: CASSQPGTGGNEQFF
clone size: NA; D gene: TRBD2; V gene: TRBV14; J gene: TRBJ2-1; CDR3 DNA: TGTGCCAGCAACCTGGGACTAGCGGGAGGCAATGAGCAGTTCTTC; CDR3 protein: CASNLGLAGGNEQFF
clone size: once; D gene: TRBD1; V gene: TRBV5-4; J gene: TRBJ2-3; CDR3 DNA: TGTGCCAGCAGCCTGGACAGGGCCCCAGATACGCAGTATTTT; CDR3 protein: CASSLDRAPDTQYF
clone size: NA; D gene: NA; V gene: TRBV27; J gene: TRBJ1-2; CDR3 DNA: TGTGCCAGCAGTTTAGGCAGGGAGGTCGGAGGCTACACCTTC; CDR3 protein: CASSLGREVGGYTF
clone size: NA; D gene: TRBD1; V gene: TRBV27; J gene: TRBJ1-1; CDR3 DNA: TGTGCCAGCCGCCCAGGGGGCTTAGGCACTGAAGCTTTCTTT; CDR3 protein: CASRPGGLGTEAFF
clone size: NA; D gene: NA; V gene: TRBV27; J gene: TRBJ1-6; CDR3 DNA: TGTGCCAGCAGTTTGAGAGGGGGGGGGAACACTAATTCACCCCTCCACTTT; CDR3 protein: CASSLRGGGNTNSPLHF
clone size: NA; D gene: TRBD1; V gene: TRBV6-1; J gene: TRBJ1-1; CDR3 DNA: TGTGCCAGCAGTGAAGTGTGGGACAGCGGAAATCGAGTAGCTTTCTTT; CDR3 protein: CASSEVWDSGNRVAFF
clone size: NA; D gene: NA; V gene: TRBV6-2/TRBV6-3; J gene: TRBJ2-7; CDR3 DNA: TGTGCCAGCAGTTACGGGTTGGGAGCCTACGAGCAGTACTTC; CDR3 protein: CASSYGLGAYEQYF
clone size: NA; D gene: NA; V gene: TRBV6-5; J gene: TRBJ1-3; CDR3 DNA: TGTGCCAGCAGCCGAGTTCCCTCTGGAAACACCATATATTTT; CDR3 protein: CASSRVPSGNTIYF